What follows are 7 T cell receptor beta chains derived from one specimen sequenced in a study of radiotherapy plus CTLA-4 blockade in lung cancer. Measured with immunoSEQ multiplex PCR; TCRdb has only the in-frame clones, and not every one. The table records over 100,000 clones, over 80% of them present only once. Specimen: peripheral blood, collected from a patient treated with radiotherapy plus ipilimumab. These receptors originate from a human donor with non-small cell lung cancer that progressed on radiotherapy plus ipilimumab.

V usage is TRBV9 and J usage is TRBJ2-1, with D possibly TRBD1 on 5 matching bases. CDR1 is SGDLS, CDR2 YYNGEE, per germline. This CDR3 comprises 14 residues. Trimming shortened V by 4 bases and J by 1 base, and 9 bases separated the two germline ends. The CDR3: CASSLDSSYNEQFF. In DNA form, the CDR3 reads TGTGCCAGCAGCTTAGACAGTTCCTACAATGAGCAGTTCTTC.

The chain joins TRBV7-2 to TRBJ1-2, with D maybe TRBD1 (5 bases). V dropped 3 bases and J dropped 6 bases, with 5 bases sitting between them. This CDR3 contains 11 residues. Germline assignment: CDR1 SGHTA and CDR2 FQGNSA. CDR3 bases: TGTGCCAGCAGCTTCAGGGATGGCTACACCTTC. Residues: CASSFRDGYTF. The whole variable domain, filled in from reference TRBV7-2 and TRBJ1-2, reads GAGVSQSPSNKVTEKGKDVELRCDPISGHTALYWYRQSLGQGLEFLIYFQGNSAPDKSGLPSDRFSAERTGGSVSTLTIQRTQQEDSAVYLCASSFRDGYTFGSGTRLTVV.

This clone was recorded once. CDR3 nucleotide sequence: TGTGCCAGCAGAAATGACCCGAACACTGAAGCTTTCTTT. As protein: CASRNDPNTEAFF. This chain uses TRBV25-1 with TRBJ1-1, with D unresolved. The CDR3 covers 13 residues. V lost 6 bases to trimming and J lost 1 base, with 9 bases between them. Germline-derived CDR1 and CDR2 are MGHDK and SYGVNS. Full variable domain (outside the CDR3, taken from reference TRBV25-1 and TRBJ1-1): EADIYQTPRYLVIGTGKKITLECSQTMGHDKMYWYQQDPGMELHLIHYSYGVNSTEKGDLSSESTVSRIRTEHFPLTLESARPSHTSQYLCASRNDPNTEAFFGQGTRLTVV.

The chain has TRBV6-6 and TRBJ1-1, with 10 bases that match TRBD1. This CDR3 contains 15 residues. The ends lost 6 bases at V and 4 bases at J; junction bases unmatched: 8. Germline V lookup: CDR1 MNHNY, CDR2 SVGAGI (reference sequence). The CDR3 loop is CASRDRDRGGTEAFF. The CDR3 nucleotides read TGTGCCAGCAGAGACCGGGACAGGGGAGGCACTGAAGCTTTCTTT.

This clone was found once. Here the CDR3 reads CASSQWTGALGEQYF. CDR3 sequence (DNA): TGTGCCAGCAGCCAATGGACCGGGGCCTTAGGGGAGCAGTACTTC. The chain recombines TRBV11-2 with TRBJ2-7; D tentatively reads TRBD1 or TRBD2 (5 bases each). The CDR3 contains 15 residues. Germline V gives CDR1 SGHAT, CDR2 FQNNGV. V lost 5 bases, J lost 7 bases, and 21 bases lay in between. Complete variable domain (other parts from reference TRBV11-2 and TRBJ2-7): EAGVAQSPRYKIIEKRQSVAFWCNPISGHATLYWYQQILGQGPKLLIQFQNNGVVDDSQLPKDRFSAERLKGVDSTLKIQPAKLEDSAVYLCASSQWTGALGEQYFGPGTRLTVT.

This chain connects TRBV5-6 to TRBJ1-1; possibly TRBD1 for D (6 bases). The V end lost 3 bases, the J end lost 3 bases, and 12 bases lay between the germline ends. CDR1 and CDR2 from the germline V gene are SGHDT and YYEEEE. This CDR3 is 14 amino acids long. CDR3 nucleotide sequence: TGTGCCAGCAGCTATACAGGGAGGGACACTGAAGCTTTCTTT. Amino acid sequence: CASSYTGRDTEAFF.

The V gene is TRBV5-6, the J gene TRBJ2-3, with D perhaps matching TRBD1 (6 bases). Trimming pared 0 bases from V and 4 bases from J, leaving 12 bases between. The CDR3 runs 15 residues. Germline loops: CDR1 SGHDT, CDR2 YYEEEE. The CDR3 is CASSLVGRGADTQYF. CDR3 nucleotide sequence: TGTGCCAGCAGCTTGGTGGGCAGGGGCGCAGATACGCAGTATTTT.